This record covers a single T cell receptor beta chain. CDR1 SEHNR and CDR2 FQNEAQ come from the germline V gene (reference sequence). The CDR3 is made up of 16 amino acids. V lost 5 bases, J lost 1 base, and 17 bases lay in between. These data belong to a study of T cell changes during pregnancy in multiple sclerosis. Sequenced by immunoSEQ multiplex PCR; TCRdb stores in-frame clones only, minus some. This table holds around 57,000 clones, 85% to 95% found once. Source: CD4+ T cells from peripheral blood mononuclear cells, taken in the third trimester of pregnancy. The J gene is TRBJ1-2, the V gene TRBV7-9; weak D call: TRBD1 (6 bases). The TCR comes from a female donor with multiple sclerosis, enrolled in a pregnancy study. The CDR3: CASSPQGQAYNYGYTF. The CDR3 DNA follows: TGTGCCAGCAGCCCTCAGGGACAAGCCTATAACTATGGCTACACCTTC.